This paragraph reports one T cell receptor (beta chain). Between the trimmed V and J ends, which lost 2 bases and 5 bases, there was a span of 10 bases. The length of the CDR3 is 13 residues. In germline, CDR1 is SGHKS, CDR2 YYEKEE (reference sequence). The data originate from a study of blood T cell repertoires in COVID-19. TCRdb's table, derived via immunoSEQ multiplex PCR, lists solely in-frame clones and lacks some. In the table there are about 76,000 clones, around nine tenths of which are singletons. Sequencing was carried out using peripheral blood. The clonotype was recovered from a human donor in a cohort sampled during active COVID-19. V and J are TRBV5-5 and TRBJ1-2; no reliable D call. The chain's CDR3 is CASSFQIQYGYTF. CDR3 DNA sequence: TGTGCCAGCAGCTTCCAGATACAATATGGCTACACCTTC. Supplemented by reference TRBV5-5 and TRBJ1-2, the full variable domain reads DAGVTQSPTHLIKTRGQQVTLRCSPISGHKSVSWYQQVLGQGPQFIFQYYEKEERGRGNFPDRFSARQFPNYSSELNVNALLLGDSALYLCASSFQIQYGYTFGSGTRLTVV.